The 17 T cell receptor delta chains below all came from one sample that was sequenced in a study of gamma-delta T cells after stem cell transplantation. TCRdb made new clone calls on the RT-PCR reads using CATT. The table shows over 2,500 delta-chain clones, with roughly 3% occurring only once. Sequencing input: gamma-delta T cells. These receptors were taken from a human donor. It is not recorded whose cells these are; they may come from a transplant donor.

This clone was detected only a few times. This probably arose from a read error, given a far larger clone one base away. V is TRDV2 and J is TRDJ1, with 8 bases identical to TRDD3. The CDR3 extends over 14 amino acids. CDR1 GEAIGNYY and CDR2 EKD come from the germline V gene. CDR3 region: CACDGVGDEDKPIF. In DNA form, the CDR3 reads TGTGCCTGTGACGGGGTGGGGGATGAAGATAAACCCATCTTT.

This clone was seen more than once but under ten times. This could be a read error, since a much larger clone is one nucleotide away. This chain connects TRDV2 to TRDJ1; TRDD3 is a possible D gene (6 bases). CDR1 is GEAIGNYY, CDR2 EKD, per germline. V lost 0 bases to trimming and J lost 3 bases, with 19 bases between them. CDR3 length: 17 amino acids. The CDR3 spells CACDTLGATTAPDKLIF. CDR3 in DNA: TGTGCCTGTGACACCTTGGGGGCTACGACGGCTCCCGATAAACTCATCTTT.

This clone came up a few times. This likely came from a read error, as a far larger clone is one base away. The sample carries other DNA sequences with the same CDR3. The chain combines TRDV2 with TRDJ1; TRDD3 agrees at 8 bases. This CDR3 contains 18 residues. The germline V gene has CDR1 GEAIGNYY and CDR2 EKD. The CDR3 nucleotides are TGTGCCTGTGCAGGTATCGGAGGAGTGGGGGATTACACTGATAAACTCATCTTT. Its protein product is CACAGIGGVGDYTDKLIF.

With respect to this clone: The protein recorded in TCRdb matches a much larger clone and deviates from this DNA's translation at residue 12, suggesting a read error; the protein here is obtained by translating the DNA. The chain joins TRDV2 to TRDJ1; 7 bases fit TRDD3. The germline CDR1 and CDR2 sequences are GEAIGNYY and EKD. The CDR3 totals 15 residues. The junction had 14 bases not matched to a gene; V was cut back by 1 base and J by 10 bases. The CDR3 region is CACDTLGGENLRLIF. As DNA, the CDR3 is TGTGCCTGTGACACGCTGGGGGGAGAGAACTTGAGACTCATCTTT.

Points on this clone: With a far larger clone one base away, a read error is the likely cause. The sample carries other DNA sequences with the same CDR3. The V call is TRDV2, the J call TRDJ1; 9 positions agree with TRDD3. The CDR3 has 18 amino acids. Germline V gene sequence: CDR1 GEAIGNYY, CDR2 EKD. DNA for the CDR3: TGTGCCTGTGACACTATACCGGGGGATACAAGGAAAACCGATAAACTCATTTTT. Residues: CACDTIPGDTRKTDKLIF.

The table lists this clone with a few counts. A much more abundant neighbour one base away suggests this may be a read error. The sample holds other DNA sequences that translate to the same CDR3. This chain connects TRDV2 to TRDJ1; 12 nucleotides match TRDD3. Per the germline V gene, CDR1 is GEAIGNYY and CDR2 is EKD. The CDR3 is 22 residues long. The CDR3 sequence: CACDTVRPGSSSLGDTTDKLIF. The CDR3 DNA sequence: TGTGCCTGTGACACCGTACGGCCGGGCTCCTCCTCACTGGGGGATACTACCGATAAACTCATCTTC.

The chain recombines TRDV2 with TRDJ3; 10 nucleotides agree with TRDD3. V gave up 0 bases and J gave up 2 bases; unmatched junction bases: 9. This CDR3 has 20 amino acids. The germline CDR1 and CDR2 sequences are GEAIGNYY and EKD. CDR3 sequence reads: CACDTLSGDTRAWDTRQMFF. The CDR3 coding sequence is TGTGCCTGTGACACCCTGTCGGGGGATACGCGAGCCTGGGACACCCGACAGATGTTTTTC.

The chain carries TRDV2 and TRDJ1, with 10 bases matching TRDD3. The germline CDR1 and CDR2 sequences are GEAIGNYY and EKD. Losses at the gene ends were 1 base for V and 3 bases for J; bases not matched to a gene: 13. The CDR3 extends over 18 amino acids. The CDR3 nucleotides read TGTGCCTGTGACACTCTGTGGGGGGATACGAGGGGGTCCGATAAACTCATCTTT. It is translated as CACDTLWGDTRGSDKLIF.

This clone is labeled medium-sized. Other DNA sequences in the same sample also yield this CDR3. The chain employs TRDV2 and TRDJ3; D perhaps matches TRDD3 (6 bases). The CDR3 is 22 amino acids. CDR1 GEAIGNYY and CDR2 EKD come from the germline V gene. Trimming pared 2 bases from V and 0 bases from J, leaving 25 bases between. The CDR3 spells CACDKVDTSGGPSSWDTRQMFF. The CDR3 DNA reads as TGTGCCTGTGACAAAGTGGATACTAGTGGGGGTCCTAGCTCCTGGGACACCCGACAGATGTTTTTC.

As for this clone: The TCRdb protein, from a much larger clone, departs from this DNA's translation at residue 16, likely by read error; the protein shown derives from the DNA. This sequence joins TRDV2 and TRDJ1; 9 bases line up with TRDD3. This CDR3 is built from 18 residues. Germline-derived CDR1 and CDR2 are GEAIGNYY and EKD. The CDR3 here is CACDTIPGDTRKTDKFIF. The DNA for the CDR3 is TGTGCCTGTGACACTATACCGGGGGATACAAGGAAAACCGATAAATTCATCTTT.

Concerning this clone: Sequence at one end of the junction differs from germline and may be a read error. This rearrangement joins TRDV2 to TRDJ1; 9 nucleotides line up with TRDD3. The CDR3 consists of 19 residues. Germline assignment: CDR1 GEAIGNYY and CDR2 EKD. The CDR3, as DNA: TGTGCCTGTGACGCTCTACCCTCCTCTACTGGGGGAAAAACCGATGAACTCATCTTT. Translating gives CACDALPSSTGGKTDELIF.

There are a few counts of this clone. With only one base between it and a far larger clone, this is likely a read error. Other DNA sequences from this sample encode an identical CDR3 as well. The rearrangement links TRDV2 to TRDJ3; maybe TRDD3 (5 bases). This CDR3 has 18 residues. CDR1 is GEAIGNYY and CDR2 is EKD in the germline V gene. The CDR3 bases are TGTGCCTGTGACACCGGCTGGTCGAGCTCCTGGGATACCCGACAGATGTTTTTC. The encoded protein is CACDTGWSSSWDTRQMFF.

On this clone: The TCRdb protein comes from a much larger clone and disagrees with this DNA's translation at residue 5, likely due to a read error; the protein given here is derived from the DNA. This chain connects TRDV2 to TRDJ2, with D possibly TRDD3 on 6 matching bases. V was cut by 2 bases and J by 0 bases, with 18 bases left in between. This CDR3 is 18 amino acids long. Looked up from germline, CDR1 is GEAIGNYY and CDR2 is EKD. The CDR3 sequence is CACDSVGGGLALTAQLFF. CDR3 coding DNA: TGTGCCTGTGACAGTGTTGGTGGGGGCCTAGCTTTGACAGCACAACTCTTCTTT.

This clone was counted between two and nine times. This likely stems from a read error, as it lies one base from a far larger clone. The V and J genes are TRDV2 and TRDJ1, with D possibly being TRDD3 (5 bases). V was clipped by 0 bases and J by 0 bases, with 16 bases between them. The germline V gene has CDR1 GEAIGNYY and CDR2 EKD. There are 17 residues in the CDR3. The CDR3 DNA reads TGTGCCTGTGACACCGTTGGGGAATACCAGTACACCGATAAACTCATCTTT. It specifies CACDTVGEYQYTDKLIF.

Only a few counts were recorded for this clone. This CDR3 reads CACDTLTGGYPFNTDKLIF. CDR3 nucleotide sequence: TGTGCCTGTGACACCTTGACTGGGGGATACCCCTTTAACACCGATAAACTCATCTTT. The chain has TRDV2 and TRDJ1; 12 bases are shared with TRDD3. The length of the CDR3 is 19 residues. V was pared by 0 bases and J by 0 bases, with 10 bases of the junction left unmatched. Germline V CDR1 and CDR2: GEAIGNYY, EKD.

This clone was detected a few times. A clone one base away is much larger, so this may be a read error. V gene TRDV2 combines with J gene TRDJ1, with TRDD1 as a possible D gene (5 bases). Per the germline V gene, CDR1 is GEAIGNYY and CDR2 is EKD. The CDR3 runs 17 residues. CDR3 region: CACDPLLDDSRADELIF. In nucleotides, the CDR3 is TGTGCCTGTGACCCACTCCTCGACGATAGTAGGGCCGATGAACTCATCTTT.

This clone was seen a handful of times. With a far larger clone one base away, a read error is the likely cause. This specimen includes other DNA sequences encoding the same CDR3. V is TRDV2 and J is TRDJ1, with TRDD3 matching over 7 bases. Per the germline V gene, CDR1 is GEAIGNYY and CDR2 is EKD. The CDR3 has 16 amino acids. V lost 0 bases to trimming and J lost 0 bases; unmatched junction nucleotides: 6. This CDR3 is CACDTLGDYNTDKLIF. CDR3 nucleotide sequence: TGTGCCTGTGACACCTTGGGGGACTATAACACCGATAAACTCATCTTT.